This TCR beta chain is from a study of cytomegalovirus exposure and HLA in healthy donors. Points from the study as a whole: Indistinguishable V segments such as TRBV6-2 and TRBV6-3 were excluded. A later analysis associated 15,000 or so TCR beta sequences with HLA alleles at a 0.05 false discovery rate.

Concerning this clone itself: Its antigen is unknown.

The PCR used 60 Vbeta and 13 Jbeta primers. Profiling relied on immunoSEQ multiplex PCR, and the TCRdb table lists in-frame clones only, not all of them. The sample shows approximately 180,000 clones, 75% to 90% of them seen only once. The germline V gene has CDR1 SGHAT and CDR2 FQNNGV. The CDR3 sequence is 16 residues long. The V and J ends lost 0 bases and 3 bases, in that order; junction bases with no gene match: 4. The TCR comes from a man between 25 and 39 years old in good health and CMV-seropositive. The sample comprised PBMCs. The chain combines TRBV11-2 with TRBJ2-7; 11 nucleotides align to TRBD1. The CDR3 loop is CASSLDWGTGGYEQYF. In nucleotides, the CDR3 is TGTGCCAGCAGCTTAGATTGGGGGACAGGGGGCTACGAGCAGTACTTC.